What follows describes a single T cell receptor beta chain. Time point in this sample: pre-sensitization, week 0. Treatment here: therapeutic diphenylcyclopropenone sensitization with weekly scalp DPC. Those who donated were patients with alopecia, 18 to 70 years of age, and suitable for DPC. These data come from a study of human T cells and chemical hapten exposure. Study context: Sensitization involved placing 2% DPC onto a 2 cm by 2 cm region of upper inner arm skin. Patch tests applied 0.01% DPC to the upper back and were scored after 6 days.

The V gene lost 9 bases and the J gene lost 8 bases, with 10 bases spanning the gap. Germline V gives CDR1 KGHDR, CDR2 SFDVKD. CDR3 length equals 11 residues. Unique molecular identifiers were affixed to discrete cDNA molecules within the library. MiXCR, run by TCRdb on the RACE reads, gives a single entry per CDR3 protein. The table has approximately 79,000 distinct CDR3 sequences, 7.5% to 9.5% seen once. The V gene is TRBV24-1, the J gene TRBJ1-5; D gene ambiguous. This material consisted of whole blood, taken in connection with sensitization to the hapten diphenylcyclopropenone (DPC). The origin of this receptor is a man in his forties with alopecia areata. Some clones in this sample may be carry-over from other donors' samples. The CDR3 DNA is TGTGCCACCGGGCGAAATAAGCCCCAGCATTTT. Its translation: CATGRNKPQHF.